A selection of T cell receptor beta chains follows, all from one sample in a study of cytomegalovirus exposure and HLA in healthy donors. Here immunoSEQ multiplex PCR was the method, and the copy in TCRdb shows in-frame clones only, minus some. The sample has some 120,000 clones, approximately 91% seen once; the top ten hold about 1.5%. Sequences were obtained from PBMCs. Receptors originate from a man aged 30 to 39 in good health and CMV-seronegative. Both conserved end residues are part of each CDR3. The order of the fields is clone size, D gene, V gene, J gene, CDR3 protein, CDR3 DNA. D genes are given only for firm matches. Size tells how often a clone was seen (once, few, many) or the class of an expanded clone, and some rows leave it out.

NA	NA	TRBV19	TRBJ1-5	CASSAGAGNQPQHF	TGTGCCAGTAGTGCTGGGGCTGGCAATCAGCCCCAGCATTTT
NA	NA	TRBV6-1	TRBJ1-1	CASRRGSTEAFF	TGTGCCAGCAGAAGGGGAAGTACTGAAGCTTTCTTT
NA	NA	TRBV10-1	TRBJ2-7	CASTSGLEPYEQYF	TGCGCCAGCACTTCGGGACTGGAGCCCTACGAGCAGTACTTC
NA	NA	TRBV7-9	TRBJ2-3	CASSLTTAPLFTDTQYF	TGTGCCAGCAGCTTAACGACAGCCCCCCTATTCACAGATACGCAGTATTTT
NA	NA	TRBV29-1	TRBJ2-1	CSVVQSSYNEQFF	TGCAGCGTTGTACAAAGCTCCTACAATGAGCAGTTCTTC
once	NA	TRBV6-1	TRBJ1-5	CASSRTDGNQPQHF	TGTGCCAGCAGTCGGACAGACGGGAATCAGCCCCAGCATTTT
NA	NA	TRBV6-1	TRBJ2-1	CASSLDSSPYNEQFF	TGTGCCAGCAGCTTAGACTCGAGCCCTTACAATGAGCAGTTCTTC
NA	NA	TRBV7-9	TRBJ1-6	CASSRNEVGSLHF	TGTGCCAGCAGTCGTAATGAGGTTGGATCCCTCCACTTT
NA	NA	TRBV14	TRBJ2-5	CASSQVQETQYF	TGTGCCAGCAGCCAAGTACAAGAGACCCAGTACTTC
NA	NA	TRBV5-4	TRBJ1-1	CASSLMNRDDTEAFF	TGTGCCAGCAGCTTAATGAACAGGGACGACACTGAAGCTTTCTTT
NA	NA	TRBV6-1	TRBJ2-5	CAGGGTPETQYF	TGTGCCGGCGGGGGCACTCCGGAGACCCAGTACTTC
NA	NA	TRBV5-6	TRBJ1-1	CASSLRGWNTEAFF	TGTGCCAGCAGCTTGAGGGGTTGGAACACTGAAGCTTTCTTT
NA	TRBD1	TRBV18	TRBJ1-1	CASSQQGENTEAFF	TGTGCCAGCTCACAGCAGGGGGAGAACACTGAAGCTTTCTTT
NA	NA	TRBV5-6	TRBJ2-3	CASSLGAGTDTQYF	TGTGCCAGCAGCTTAGGCGCGGGCACAGATACGCAGTATTTT
NA	NA	TRBV15	TRBJ2-7	CATSSLTASSYEQYF	TGTGCCACCAGCAGCTTGACAGCGAGCTCCTACGAGCAGTACTTC
NA	NA	TRBV11-1	TRBJ2-7	CASSLGNEQYF	TGTGCCAGCAGCTTAGGTAACGAGCAGTACTTC
few	NA	TRBV11-2	TRBJ2-5	CASSRGSPQETQYF	TGTGCCAGCAGCCGAGGGTCCCCCCAAGAGACCCAGTACTTC
few	NA	TRBV27	TRBJ1-2	CASSPPEGDYTF	TGTGCCAGCAGCCCGCCGGAGGGCGACTACACCTTC
NA	TRBD1	TRBV6-1	TRBJ1-3	CASRRQGAGNTIYF	TGTGCCAGCAGGAGACAGGGGGCTGGAAACACCATATATTTT
NA	NA	TRBV7-3	TRBJ1-3	CASSPLGGEDTIYF	TGTGCCAGCAGCCCCTTAGGGGGAGAGGACACCATATATTTT
NA	NA	TRBV6-1	TRBJ1-1	CASSRGGQNTEAFF	TGTGCCAGCAGTAGGGGGGGGCAAAACACTGAAGCTTTCTTT
NA	TRBD2	TRBV6-6	TRBJ2-1	CASSYVLAEYNEQFF	TGTGCCAGCAGTTACGTACTAGCGGAATACAATGAGCAGTTCTTC
once	TRBD2	TRBV13	TRBJ2-1	CASSKREGLPTQFF	TGTGCCAGCAGCAAGCGGGAGGGCCTTCCTACTCAGTTCTTC
once	NA	TRBV5-1	TRBJ1-1	CASSLLGKAGMNTEAFF	TGCGCCAGCAGCTTGTTGGGCAAAGCGGGCATGAACACTGAAGCTTTCTTT
once	NA	TRBV19	TRBJ1-1	CASSIGQSNTEAFF	TGTGCCAGTAGTATAGGGCAGTCCAACACTGAAGCTTTCTTT
NA	TRBD1	TRBV19	TRBJ1-5	CASSMVGTGGSGYSNQPQHF	TGTGCCAGTAGTATGGTGGGGACAGGGGGCTCGGGGTATAGCAATCAGCCCCAGCATTTT
NA	NA	TRBV19	TRBJ1-2	CASSPQVFLLEIYGYTF	TGTGCCAGTAGTCCGCAGGTCTTCCTTCTGGAAATCTATGGCTACACCTTC
NA	TRBD2	TRBV6-5	TRBJ2-3	CASRVLAYGGTQYF	TGTGCCAGCAGGGTACTAGCGTATGGAGGGACGCAGTATTTT
NA	TRBD2	TRBV5-6	TRBJ2-7	CASTKGLAGEYEQYF	TGTGCCAGCACCAAGGGACTAGCGGGAGAGTACGAGCAGTACTTC
NA	NA	TRBV12-5	TRBJ2-1	CASGSPYNEQFF	TGTGCTAGTGGTTCTCCTTACAATGAGCAGTTCTTC
NA	NA	TRBV7-2	TRBJ2-3	CASSLWAREVDTQYF	TGTGCCAGCAGCCTTTGGGCTAGGGAGGTGGATACGCAGTATTTT
NA	NA	TRBV19	TRBJ1-4	CASSMGWSGVGEKLFF	TGTGCCAGTAGTATGGGATGGTCAGGGGTTGGAGAAAAACTGTTTTTT
NA	NA	TRBV4-2	TRBJ2-1	CASSQVRRGSSYNEQFF	TGTGCCAGCAGCCAAGTGAGGCGGGGAAGCTCCTACAATGAGCAGTTCTTC
few	TRBD2	TRBV11-2	TRBJ2-1	CASSPPGLVEFF	TGTGCCAGCAGCCCACCGGGACTAGTAGAGTTCTTC
NA	TRBD2	TRBV18	TRBJ2-2	CASSSITGGATGELFF	TGTGCCAGCTCTTCCATTACGGGGGGAGCCACCGGGGAGCTGTTTTTT
NA	NA	TRBV4-3	TRBJ1-1	CASSQGLVLNTEAFF	TGCGCCAGCAGCCAAGGGTTAGTGCTGAACACTGAAGCTTTCTTT
NA	NA	TRBV7-9	TRBJ1-5	CASSLLGGQPQHF	TGTGCCAGCAGCTTATTAGGGGGACAGCCCCAGCATTTT
once	NA	TRBV4-1	TRBJ1-1	CASSQGQGNTEAFF	TGCGCCAGCAGCCAAGGCCAGGGAAACACTGAAGCTTTCTTT
NA	TRBD1	TRBV19	TRBJ2-6	CASSFDRANSFGANVLTF	TGTGCCAGTAGTTTCGACAGGGCAAATTCGTTTGGGGCCAACGTCCTGACTTTC
NA	NA	TRBV6-6	TRBJ2-2	CAVRPTTGELFF	TGTGCCGTGCGGCCGACCACCGGGGAGCTGTTTTTT
NA	NA	TRBV2	TRBJ2-3	CASRAGTTDTQYF	TGTGCCAGCAGAGCCGGGACAACAGATACGCAGTATTTT
NA	NA	TRBV2	TRBJ1-1	CASCLTRPGEAFF	TGTGCCAGCTGCTTGACGAGACCAGGTGAAGCTTTCTTT
NA	TRBD2	TRBV5-4	TRBJ2-5	CASSPGLAGEETQYF	TGTGCCAGCAGCCCGGGACTAGCGGGTGAAGAGACCCAGTACTTC
NA	TRBD1	TRBV7-9	TRBJ1-2	CASSFRDRGRGGYTF	TGTGCCAGCAGCTTCCGGGACAGGGGGCGCGGAGGCTACACCTTC
NA	NA	TRBV6-6	TRBJ1-6	CASSYSAGGGSPLHF	TGTGCCAGCAGTTACTCGGCCGGGGGAGGGTCACCCCTCCACTTT
NA	NA	TRBV29-1	TRBJ2-2	CSVGGGLKNTGELFF	TGCAGCGTAGGTGGGGGACTGAAGAACACCGGGGAGCTGTTTTTT
NA	TRBD2	TRBV13	TRBJ2-3	CASSPPTLRTSAFGTQYF	TGTGCCAGCAGCCCCCCAACCCTCCGGACTAGCGCATTCGGTACGCAGTATTTT
NA	NA	TRBV7-3	TRBJ2-3	CASSPLQTRTDTQYF	TGTGCCAGCAGCCCACTTCAGACTAGAACTGATACGCAGTATTTT